The 23 T cell receptor beta chains listed next were all sequenced from one sample in a study of human thymus T cells. TCRdb's table, derived via immunoSEQ multiplex PCR, lists solely in-frame clones and lacks some. This table holds some 120,000 clones, around 94% found once. Corrective heart surgery yielded resections, and these provided the thymus tissue. The sample consisted of thymus tissue. These receptors were obtained from a boy under two years old with a congenital heart defect but otherwise immunologically healthy.

The V gene is TRBV27, the J gene TRBJ2-1, with 10 positions matching TRBD2. Germline V lookup: CDR1 MNHEY, CDR2 SMNVEV (reference sequence). Germline trimming cut 5 bases from V and 9 bases from J; bases unmatched to any gene: 16. The CDR3 is made up of 17 amino acids. CDR3 coding DNA: TGTGCCAGCAGTCCGACTCAGCGGGGGGGCCGGGGGAGTGAGCAGTTCTTC. Residues: CASSPTQRGGRGSEQFF.

This clone was seen more than once but under ten times. The V call is TRBV18, the J call TRBJ1-1; D is perhaps TRBD1 (6 bases). The CDR3 runs to 16 residues. The ends were cut back, 3 bases at V and 5 bases at J, with 19 bases in the middle. CDR1 KGHSH and CDR2 LQKENI come from the germline V gene. CDR3 residues: CASSPRPGQFLTEAFF. In nucleotides, the CDR3 is TGTGCCAGCTCACCCCGACCGGGACAATTTCTGACTGAAGCTTTCTTT.

The rearrangement uses TRBV28 and TRBJ2-3; 12 bases align to TRBD2. Germline V gives CDR1 MDHEN, CDR2 SYDVKM. The CDR3 is 17 residues long. V lost 3 bases and J lost 4; bases outside the gene matches: 8. The CDR3 sequence is CASSLGTSGPSSDTQYF. CDR3 nucleotides: TGTGCCAGCAGTTTGGGGACTAGCGGGCCGTCTTCAGATACGCAGTATTTT.

The V call is TRBV28, the J call TRBJ2-3, with TRBD2 as a possible D gene (5 bases). This CDR3 has 17 residues. V lost 5 bases, J lost 0 bases, and 18 bases lay in between. Germline loops: CDR1 MDHEN, CDR2 SYDVKM. Here the CDR3 reads CASSHGVAPTSTDTQYF. In nucleotides, the CDR3 is TGTGCCAGCAGTCACGGGGTGGCACCTACTAGCACAGATACGCAGTATTTT.

V gene TRBV7-3 combines with J gene TRBJ2-5; 12 bases are a match to TRBD2. V trimming: 2 bases; J trimming: 2 bases; junction bases outside the gene matches: 3. The CDR3 length is 16 residues. CDR1 is SGHTA, CDR2 FQGTGA, per germline. DNA of the CDR3: TGTGCCAGCAGCTTAGGGACTAGCGGGTTGCAAGAGACCCAGTACTTC. It yields the protein CASSLGTSGLQETQYF.

The V gene is TRBV2, the J gene TRBJ2-3; a weak D match, TRBD2 (6 bases). V lost 4 bases, J lost 8 bases, and 19 bases lay in between. The CDR3 has 15 residues. From germline, CDR1 is SNHLY and CDR2 FYNNEI. In DNA form, the CDR3 reads TGTGCCAGCAGTGGCGGGACCGATATTGGGGGTACGCAGTATTTT. This gives the protein CASSGGTDIGGTQYF.

The genes are TRBV6-5 and TRBJ2-5; 10 nucleotides align to TRBD2. With 4 bases clipped from V and 5 bases from J, the junction kept 4 bases outside the gene matches. CDR1 MNHEY and CDR2 SVGAGI come from the germline V gene. The CDR3 runs to 14 residues. CDR3 sequence: CASSWTSGAETQYF. DNA for the CDR3: TGTGCCAGCAGTTGGACTAGCGGCGCGGAGACCCAGTACTTC.

The chain employs TRBV4-2 and TRBJ2-2; no clear D gene. The CDR3 contains 14 residues. Germline CDR1 LGHNA, CDR2 YNFKEQ. V was trimmed by 7 bases and J by 0 bases, leaving 9 bases between them. The CDR3 DNA sequence: TGTGCCAGCAACGGCAGTCCGAACACCGGGGAGCTGTTTTTT. Translation: CASNGSPNTGELFF.

The CDR3 here is CASSLGATQNTEAFF. DNA for the CDR3: TGTGCCAGCAGTTTAGGGGCAACCCAGAACACTGAAGCTTTCTTT. V usage is TRBV28 and J usage is TRBJ1-1; D might be TRBD1 (5 bases). This CDR3 has 15 amino acids. The V and J ends lost 2 bases and 1 base respectively, with 11 bases between them. Looked up from germline, CDR1 is MDHEN and CDR2 is SYDVKM.

V usage is TRBV6-5 and J usage is TRBJ2-5; a possible D gene is TRBD1 (5 bases). This CDR3 spans 14 amino acids. Germline V gene data show CDR1 as MNHEY and CDR2 as SVGAGI. Trimming pared 0 bases from V and 3 bases from J, leaving 8 bases between. In DNA, the CDR3 is TGTGCCAGCAGTTACTCGCAGGGTGAAGAGACCCAGTACTTC. Residues: CASSYSQGEETQYF.

The chain joins TRBV28 to TRBJ2-1; 14 bases agree with TRBD2. This CDR3 comprises 18 residues. From germline, CDR1 is MDHEN and CDR2 SYDVKM. The J segment lost 9 bases and the V segment lost 3 bases, leaving 13 bases of the junction unmatched. Here the CDR3 reads CASSFCKGLAGATSEQFF. CDR3 DNA sequence: TGTGCCAGCAGTTTTTGCAAGGGACTAGCGGGGGCCACGAGTGAGCAGTTCTTC. The variable domain in full, completed from reference TRBV28 and TRBJ2-1, reads DVKVTQSSRYLVKRTGEKVFLECVQDMDHENMFWYRQDPGLGLRLIYFSYDVKMKEKGDIPEGYSVSREKKERFSLILESASTNQTSMYLCASSFCKGLAGATSEQFFGPGTRLTVL.

The chain has TRBV4-1 and TRBJ2-7, with a possible D match to TRBD1 (5 bases). Between the trimmed V and J ends, which lost 0 bases and 3 bases, there was a span of 6 bases. Germline V gene lookup returns CDR1 MGHRA and CDR2 YSYEKL. This CDR3 contains 13 residues. The CDR3 DNA reads TGCGCCAGCAGCCAAGACCAGGGCTACGAGCAGTACTTC. It specifies CASSQDQGYEQYF.

The rearrangement links TRBV18 to TRBJ2-1; 7 nucleotides align to TRBD1. Germline V lookup: CDR1 KGHSH, CDR2 LQKENI. The CDR3 runs 18 residues. The trim removed 6 bases at V and 6 bases at J, leaving 20 bases unmatched. In DNA, the CDR3 is TGTGCCAGCTCCCGTACGCGAGGTGGGACAGAAACTTCCAATGAGCAGTTCTTC. Its protein product is CASSRTRGGTETSNEQFF.

This clone appeared a single time. The CDR3 DNA sequence: TGTGCCAGCAGTGAAAACAGGGGGGATGGCTACACCTTC. This codes for CASSENRGDGYTF. V and J are TRBV2 and TRBJ1-2; TRBD1 matches at 8 bases. Losses at the gene ends were 2 bases for V and 6 bases for J; bases not matched to a gene: 2. The CDR3 sequence is 13 residues long. Germline values: CDR1 SNHLY, CDR2 FYNNEI.

The chain combines TRBV7-8 with TRBJ1-2; 9 nucleotides line up with TRBD1. The V gene end was trimmed by 5 bases and the J gene end by 3 bases; junction bases not matched to a gene: 7. The CDR3 length is 15 residues. CDR1 and CDR2 from the germline V gene are SGHVS and FQNEAQ. The CDR3 loop is CASSTPQGADYGYTF. The CDR3 DNA follows: TGTGCCAGCAGCACACCACAGGGGGCTGACTATGGCTACACCTTC. The full variable domain, with the rest looked up from reference TRBV7-8 and TRBJ1-2, is GAGVSQSPRYKVAKRGQDVALRCDPISGHVSLFWYQQALGQGPEFLTYFQNEAQLDKSGLPSDRFFAERPEGSVSTLKIQRTQQEDSAVYLCASSTPQGADYGYTFGSGTRLTVV.

The chain links TRBV4-1 to TRBJ1-5, with D possibly being TRBD1 (5 bases). The CDR3 is 18 residues long. Germline-derived CDR1 and CDR2 are MGHRA and YSYEKL. The ends were cut back, 3 bases at V and 5 bases at J, with 23 bases in the middle. The CDR3 spells CASSHPRGAPREDQPQHF. CDR3 DNA sequence: TGCGCCAGCAGCCATCCGCGAGGGGCTCCCCGCGAGGATCAGCCCCAGCATTTT.

This chain connects TRBV27 to TRBJ1-1; D gene uncertain. This CDR3 spans 14 amino acids. V gave up 2 bases and J gave up 1 base, with 8 bases separating them. In germline, CDR1 is MNHEY, CDR2 SMNVEV (reference sequence). The DNA of the CDR3 is TGTGCCAGCAGTTTACGGGAACAGAACACTGAAGCTTTCTTT. It encodes CASSLREQNTEAFF.

This clone was seen once. This chain connects TRBV5-1 to TRBJ2-1; D is ambiguous. This CDR3 contains 13 residues. Germline-derived CDR1 and CDR2 are SGHRS and YFSETQ. V lost 4 bases and J lost 5, with 10 bases in between. The CDR3 DNA reads TGCGCCAGCAGCCGCCCGTGGGACAATGAGCAGTTCTTC. Translation gives CASSRPWDNEQFF.

This rearrangement joins TRBV28 to TRBJ2-7, with 7 bases identical to TRBD1. The germline V gene encodes CDR1 MDHEN and CDR2 SYDVKM. J gave up 1 base and V 2 bases, and 8 bases lay outside the gene matches. This CDR3 spans 16 amino acids. The CDR3 reads CASSLARDRESYEQYF. The CDR3 nucleotides are TGTGCCAGCAGTTTAGCCCGCGACAGGGAGTCCTACGAGCAGTACTTC.

CDR3 in DNA: TGTGCCAGCAGTTTCGTTACAGGGGCCTATAATTCACCCCTCCACTTT. Translation: CASSFVTGAYNSPLHF. The rearrangement uses TRBV28 and TRBJ1-6, with 7 bases lining up with TRBD1. J gave up 2 bases and V 3 bases, and 4 bases lay outside the gene matches. In germline, CDR1 is MDHEN, CDR2 SYDVKM. This CDR3 is built from 16 residues.

The genes are TRBV19 and TRBJ2-4; 7 bases agree with TRBD2. Germline V gene lookup returns CDR1 LNHDA and CDR2 SQIVND (reference sequence). V dropped 5 bases and J dropped 1; count of bases not matched to a gene: 5. The CDR3 spans 15 residues. The CDR3 bases are TGTGCCAGTAGTCCCGACGGGGGGGCCAAAAACATTCAGTACTTC. Translated, it gives CASSPDGGAKNIQYF.

The chain carries TRBV5-4 and TRBJ1-1, with TRBD1 matching 10 bases. V lost 3 bases, J lost 11 bases, and 4 bases stayed unmatched. Germline CDR1 reads SGHNT; CDR2 reads YYREEE (reference sequence). CDR3 length: 12 amino acids. The CDR3 nucleotides read TGTGCCAGCAGCTCAATGGACAGGGGGGCTTTCTTT. Its protein product is CASSSMDRGAFF.

The chain combines TRBV11-2 with TRBJ1-5; D gene uncertain. The V gene's germline CDR1 is SGHAT and CDR2 FQNNGV. CDR3 length: 12 amino acids. V was shortened by 2 bases and J by 6 bases, with 5 bases between the two germline ends. The CDR3 protein is CASSLSGQPQHF. CDR3 DNA: TGTGCCAGCAGCTTAAGTGGTCAGCCCCAGCATTTT.